The 31 T cell receptor beta chains below come from one sample, sequenced in a study of human T cells and chemical hapten exposure. TCRdb re-analysed the RACE reads in MiXCR, keeping a single row per CDR3 protein. Of tens of thousands of distinct CDR3 sequences in the sample, approximately 11% were seen once. Indicated time point: pre-sensitization, week 0. Treatment here: therapeutic diphenylcyclopropenone sensitization with weekly scalp DPC. The sample consisted of whole blood, taken in connection with sensitization to the hapten diphenylcyclopropenone (DPC). These TCRs come from a woman in her forties or fifties with alopecia areata. Some clones in this sample may be carry-over from other donors' samples.

A word on this clonotype: As the CDR3 is not closed by the conserved phenylalanine or tryptophan, this likely results from a read error. This rearrangement joins TRBV10-3 to TRBJ2-1; no clear D. The V and J ends lost 5 bases and 10 bases respectively, with 9 bases between them. This CDR3 is built from 11 residues. CDR1 is ENHRY and CDR2 is SYGVKD in the germline V gene. In DNA form, the CDR3 reads TGTGCCATCAGTACCCCCAGGGAGCAGTTCTCC. Encoded protein: CAISTPREQFS.

In this sample, this clonotype turned up a few times. The rearrangement uses TRBV7-9 and TRBJ2-7, with a weak D call TRBD2 (6 bases). The CDR3 runs to 14 residues. Germline V CDR1 and CDR2: SEHNR, FQNEAQ (reference sequence). V shed 1 base and J shed 2 bases, with 9 bases lying between them. CDR3 DNA sequence: TGTGCCAGCAGCTTAGGGGGCGGGGCCTACGAGCAGTACTTC. Amino acids: CASSLGGGAYEQYF.

At least ten counts were recorded for this clonotype. The J gene is TRBJ1-5, the V gene TRBV30; D might be TRBD1 (6 bases). The V gene lost 7 bases and the J gene lost 4 bases, with 14 bases spanning the gap. This CDR3 is built from 13 residues. In germline, CDR1 is GTSNPN, CDR2 SVGIG (reference sequence). The CDR3, as DNA: TGTGCCTTAACGACAGGAGGGAATCAGCCCCAGCATTTT. Translation gives CALTTGGNQPQHF.

The table lists this clonotype with many counts. The J gene is TRBJ2-2, the V gene TRBV10-2, with a weak D call TRBD1 (5 bases). Germline CDR1 reads WSHSY; CDR2 reads SAAADI. V lost 8 bases and J lost 0, with 13 bases in between. The CDR3 contains 15 residues. This chain's CDR3 is CASSQDTSNTGELFF. The CDR3 bases are TGCGCCAGCTCTCAGGACACCTCGAACACCGGGGAGCTGTTTTTT.

This clonotype was detected a few times. The chain uses TRBV7-2 and TRBJ2-1; D ambiguous. CDR1 and CDR2 from the germline V gene are SGHTA and FQGNSA. The V gene lost 8 bases and the J gene lost 7 bases, with 12 bases spanning the gap. This CDR3 region has 12 residues. The chain's CDR3 is CASRGFMNEQFF. CDR3 nucleotides: TGTGCCAGCCGAGGTTTTATGAATGAGCAGTTCTTC. The variable domain in full, with the rest retrieved from reference TRBV7-2 and TRBJ2-1, is GAGVSQSPSNKVTEKGKDVELRCDPISGHTALYWYRQSLGQGLEFLIYFQGNSAPDKSGLPSDRFSAERTGGSVSTLTIQRTQQEDSAVYLCASRGFMNEQFFGPGTRLTVL.

This clonotype has a count of ten or more. V usage is TRBV29-1 and J usage is TRBJ2-7; D call uncertain. The CDR3 totals 14 residues. Germline lookup yields CDR1 SQVTM and CDR2 ANQGSEA. Trimming took 2 bases from V and 4 from J, leaving 15 bases between them. The CDR3 reads CSVEWAATGYEQYF. CDR3 sequence (DNA): TGCAGCGTTGAATGGGCGGCGACTGGATACGAGCAGTACTTC.

This clonotype qualifies as medium-sized. CDR3 in amino acids: CASSQEPEAEAFF. The CDR3 region has the DNA TGCGCCAGCAGCCAGGAGCCTGAGGCTGAAGCTTTCTTT. This chain links TRBV4-3 with TRBJ1-1; D not resolved. The CDR3 has 13 residues. Between the trimmed V and J ends, which lost 3 bases and 6 bases, there was a span of 11 bases. Germline lookup yields CDR1 LGHNA and CDR2 YSLEER.

This clonotype was counted at least ten times. The rearrangement joins TRBV6-2 or TRBV6-3 to TRBJ2-1, with 10 bases aligning to TRBD2. The junction had 2 bases not matched to a gene; V was cut back by 5 bases and J by 4 bases. CDR3 length equals 14 residues. Germline V gene sequence: CDR1 MNHEY, CDR2 SVGEGT. CDR3 bases: TGTGCCAGCAGTAAGACTAGCGGGTACAATGAGCAGTTCTTC. Residues: CASSKTSGYNEQFF.

The chain's CDR3 is CASSLGYGPRFISNQPQHF. CDR3 sequence (DNA): TGTGCCAGCAGCTTAGGTTACGGGCCCCGATTTATCAGCAATCAGCCCCAGCATTTT. The chain employs TRBV7-2 and TRBJ1-5; D gene uncertain. The CDR3 runs to 19 residues. The germline CDR1 and CDR2 sequences are SGHTA and FQGNSA. Trimming shortened V by 1 base and J by 1 base, and 20 bases separated the two germline ends.

The genes are TRBV4-3 and TRBJ2-7; D might be TRBD1 (5 bases). This CDR3 region has 15 residues. Germline assignment: CDR1 LGHNA and CDR2 YSLEER. V lost 3 bases and J 7 bases, leaving 19 bases between the germline ends. The CDR3 coding sequence is TGCGCCAGCAGCCAGTGCCATATGGACACCCATGAGCAGTACTTC. It encodes CASSQCHMDTHEQYF.

In this sample, this clonotype turned up many times. The chain links TRBV5-1 to TRBJ2-2; TRBD2 agrees at 8 bases. The CDR3 is made up of 16 amino acids. Trimming at V came to 6 bases and at J to 0 bases, leaving 7 bases not matched to a gene. Per the germline V gene, CDR1 is SGHRS and CDR2 is YFSETQ. The CDR3 protein is CASTPTSGANTGELFF. Here the CDR3 DNA reads TGCGCCAGCACCCCAACTAGCGGCGCGAACACCGGGGAGCTGTTTTTT.

The gene calls are TRBV10-3 and TRBJ2-1; possibly TRBD2 for D (5 bases). The CDR3 length is 12 residues. The ends were cut back, 3 bases at V and 8 bases at J, with 8 bases in the middle. Germline V gene sequence: CDR1 ENHRY, CDR2 SYGVKD. DNA of the CDR3: TGTGCCATCAGTGATCTAGCTGATGAGCAGTTCTTC. It yields the protein CAISDLADEQFF.

This clonotype has only a few counts. The chain employs TRBV7-2 and TRBJ2-6; D could derive from TRBD1 or TRBD2 (6 bases each). V was trimmed by 2 bases and J by 0 bases, leaving 11 bases between them. The CDR3 contains 17 residues. Germline assignment: CDR1 SGHTA and CDR2 FQGNSA. The CDR3 protein is CASSLFGGFSGANVLTF. For the CDR3, the DNA is TGTGCCAGCAGCTTATTCGGGGGCTTCTCTGGGGCCAACGTCCTGACTTTC.

This rearrangement joins TRBV18 to TRBJ1-5, with D perhaps TRBD1 (6 bases). Trimming shortened V by 4 bases and J by 7 bases, and 14 bases separated the two germline ends. Germline CDR1 KGHSH, CDR2 LQKENI. CDR3 size: 14 residues. CDR3 nucleotides: TGTGCCAGCTCACAATCGAAGGGGGACCAGCCCCAGCATTTT. The encoded protein is CASSQSKGDQPQHF.

There are a few counts of this clonotype. The chain has TRBV14 and TRBJ2-1; 8 nucleotides align to TRBD1. Germline V CDR1 and CDR2: SGHDN, FVKESK. This CDR3 region has 15 residues. Trimming at V came to 5 bases and at J to 2 bases, leaving 5 bases not matched to a gene. The CDR3 is CASSYGTGPYNEQFF. The CDR3, as DNA: TGTGCCAGCAGCTACGGGACAGGTCCCTACAATGAGCAGTTCTTC.

The count of this clonotype is one. The chain couples TRBV28 to TRBJ1-5; D is perhaps TRBD1 (5 bases). This CDR3 region has 13 residues. V dropped 7 bases and J dropped 4 bases, with 11 bases sitting between them. The germline gives CDR1 MDHEN, CDR2 SYDVKM. The CDR3 loop reads CASTRQGNQPQHF. The CDR3 DNA reads as TGTGCCAGCACTCGGCAGGGAAATCAGCCCCAGCATTTT.

This clonotype was seen only once. V gene TRBV28 combines with J gene TRBJ1-5; tentatively, D is TRBD1 (5 bases). CDR3 length: 14 residues. Germline V gives CDR1 MDHEN, CDR2 SYDVKM. Trimming took 8 bases from V and 7 from J, leaving 18 bases between them. The CDR3 loop is CASGATVLRQPQHF. DNA of the CDR3: TGTGCCAGCGGGGCAACGGTTTTAAGGCAGCCCCAGCATTTT. The full variable domain, completed using reference TRBV28 and TRBJ1-5, is DVKVTQSSRYLVKRTGEKVFLECVQDMDHENMFWYRQDPGLGLRLIYFSYDVKMKEKGDIPEGYSVSREKKERFSLILESASTNQTSMYLCASGATVLRQPQHFGDGTRLSIL.

V and J are TRBV20-1 and TRBJ2-3; a possible D gene is TRBD2 (6 bases). The CDR3 has 15 residues. Between the trimmed V and J ends, which lost 3 bases and 0 bases, there was a span of 13 bases. Germline lookup yields CDR1 DFQATT and CDR2 SNEGSKA (reference sequence). The CDR3 spells CSARGDAGSTDTQYF. The DNA for the CDR3 is TGCAGTGCTAGGGGGGACGCGGGGAGCACAGATACGCAGTATTTT.

This clonotype was detected a few times. The chain has TRBV7-8 and TRBJ2-6; D unresolved. Trimming removed 5 bases from V and 2 bases from J, with 10 bases in between. Germline CDR1 reads SGHVS; CDR2 reads FQNEAQ. This CDR3 has 15 amino acids. As DNA, the CDR3 is TGTGCCAGCAGCCCGGACGGCCCTGGGGCCAACGTCCTGACTTTC. Protein sequence: CASSPDGPGANVLTF.

In this sample, this clonotype turned up many times. The chain joins TRBV29-1 to TRBJ2-2; the D gene is possibly TRBD1 (5 bases). The germline CDR1 and CDR2 sequences are SQVTM and ANQGSEA. This CDR3 is built from 14 residues. Trimming removed 2 bases from V and 2 bases from J, with 9 bases in between. CDR3: CSVESDKNTGELFF. In DNA, the CDR3 is TGCAGCGTTGAATCGGACAAAAACACCGGGGAGCTGTTTTTT.

V is TRBV6-2 or TRBV6-3 and J is TRBJ1-1; unclear D gene. V was pared by 3 bases and J by 0 bases, with 11 bases between. This CDR3 is built from 15 residues. The germline V gene encodes CDR1 MNHEY and CDR2 SVGEGT. CDR3 nucleotides: TGTGCCAGCAGTTATCCGGCCGGATTGAACACTGAAGCTTTCTTT. Protein sequence: CASSYPAGLNTEAFF.

This clonotype was observed a few times. The chain uses TRBV6-6 and TRBJ2-3, with TRBD2 matching 7 bases. The V segment lost 2 bases and the J segment 0 bases; nucleotides outside the gene matches: 2. Germline V lookup: CDR1 MNHNY, CDR2 SVGAGI (reference sequence). This CDR3 comprises 15 residues. DNA of the CDR3: TGTGCCAGCAGTTACCATAGCGGGAGCACAGATACGCAGTATTTT. Amino acid sequence: CASSYHSGSTDTQYF.

This clonotype occurred a few times. V usage is TRBV27 and J usage is TRBJ2-3; the D call may be TRBD1 or TRBD2 (7 bases each). This CDR3 is built from 15 residues. V lost 1 base to trimming and J lost 4 bases, with 12 bases between them. Germline V CDR1 and CDR2: MNHEY, SMNVEV (reference sequence). CDR3 nucleotides: TGTGCCAGCAGTTTATACAGGGGAGGGGCAGATACGCAGTATTTT. It encodes CASSLYRGGADTQYF.

This clonotype was seen only a few times. The chain joins TRBV9 to TRBJ1-5; 8 bases fit TRBD1. CDR1 and CDR2 from the germline V gene are SGDLS and YYNGEE. This CDR3 is built from 15 residues. V was clipped by 4 bases and J by 4 bases; unmatched bases: 7. CDR3 bases: TGTGCCAGCAGCCGTGGACAGGGCACGAATCAGCCCCAGCATTTT. Amino acid sequence: CASSRGQGTNQPQHF.

The chain's CDR3 is CASRATDSFYEQYF. Here the CDR3 DNA reads TGTGCCAGCAGAGCCACCGACAGTTTCTACGAGCAGTACTTC. The gene calls are TRBV28 and TRBJ2-7; the D gene is possibly TRBD1 (5 bases). The CDR3 length is 14 residues. Germline CDR1 is MDHEN and CDR2 is SYDVKM. Trimming took off 6 bases at V and 3 bases at J, with 15 bases between the two ends.

This clonotype was counted a few times. The chain links TRBV7-9 to TRBJ2-1; unclear D gene. CDR1 is SEHNR and CDR2 is FQNEAQ in the germline V gene (reference sequence). The CDR3 is made up of 12 amino acids. V dropped 9 bases and J dropped 7 bases, with 13 bases sitting between them. As DNA, the CDR3 is TGTGCCAGTGGACCGTCGGTGAATGAGCAGTTCTTC. Amino acids: CASGPSVNEQFF.

This clonotype occurred a few times. The CDR3 is CASSTTNTDTQYF. The CDR3 nucleotides read TGTGCCAGCAGCACTACCAACACAGATACGCAGTATTTT. The chain recombines TRBV11-2 with TRBJ2-3, with no clear D. Germline CDR1 reads SGHAT; CDR2 reads FQNNGV. CDR3 length equals 13 residues. V was pared by 5 bases and J by 2 bases, with 8 bases between. Together with reference TRBV11-2 and TRBJ2-3, the CDR3 gives the full variable domain: EAGVAQSPRYKIIEKRQSVAFWCNPISGHATLYWYQQILGQGPKLLIQFQNNGVVDDSQLPKDRFSAERLKGVDSTLKIQPAKLEDSAVYLCASSTTNTDTQYFGPGTRLTVL.

This clonotype has a count of ten or more. V gene TRBV7-9 combines with J gene TRBJ2-7; no definite D call. CDR1 is SEHNR and CDR2 is FQNEAQ in the germline V gene (reference sequence). The CDR3 runs 11 residues. Between the trimmed V and J ends, which lost 7 bases and 6 bases, there was a span of 10 bases. The CDR3: CASNLLAEQYF. DNA of the CDR3: TGTGCCAGCAACTTGCTTGCCGAGCAGTACTTC.

For this clonotype: Its ends do not fully match the called genes, so a read error is possible. V is TRBV4-2 and J is TRBJ1-1; 7 nucleotides agree with TRBD1. The CDR3 totals 14 residues. CDR1 and CDR2 (germline): LGHNA, YNFKEQ. The CDR3 is CASSQPGQAPPVVF. Here the CDR3 DNA reads TGTGCCAGCAGCCAACCAGGACAGGCCCCGCCGGTGGTATTT.

The genes are TRBV28 and TRBJ2-1, with D perhaps matching TRBD2 (5 bases). Germline V gene lookup returns CDR1 MDHEN and CDR2 SYDVKM. The CDR3 consists of 13 residues. The V gene lost 2 bases and the J gene lost 5 bases, with 7 bases spanning the gap. CDR3 sequence (DNA): TGTGCCAGCAGTTTAACTAGAAACAATGAGCAGTTCTTC. Residues: CASSLTRNNEQFF.

This clonotype was detected ten times or more. The chain uses TRBV28 and TRBJ1-2, with D perhaps TRBD1 (6 bases). Per germline, CDR1 MDHEN and CDR2 SYDVKM. There are 13 residues in the CDR3. Trimming took off 5 bases at V and 4 bases at J, with 11 bases between the two ends. In nucleotides, the CDR3 is TGTGCCAGCAGTATACAGGGTCGCTATGGCTACACCTTC. Translation: CASSIQGRYGYTF.